This T cell receptor beta chain was captured in a study of blood T cell repertoires in COVID-19. Study in general: Specimens from acute and convalescent COVID-19 originated in the United States, Italy and Spain. PBMCs, B-cell-depleted T cells, or T cells were the source of the cDNA or gDNA that made up the material.

In regard to this clone: The junction does not match germline at one end; this may be a read error.

In the original analysis: Researchers report that nucleated cell counts were estimated from reference gene primer amplification. TCRdb's copy holds only in-frame clones and misses some; the assay was immunoSEQ multiplex PCR. The D gene and trimming were derived from the DNA, and the V and J assignments and clone size from that table. This sample carries approximately 88,000 clones, 75% to 85% of them seen once, and the ten largest clones take about 19%. Germline loops: CDR1 SGHDT, CDR2 YYEEEE. CDR3 size: 16 residues. V is TRBV5-6 and J is TRBJ1-6; tentative D call: TRBD1 (6 bases). This receptor was obtained from a woman aged 80 or older with acute or convalescent COVID-19. The sample comprised peripheral blood. CDR3 bases: TGTGCCAGCAGCCTGGTCAGGGGCCAGCCGAATTCGCCCCTCCACTTT. Translating it yields CASSLVRGQPNSPLHF.